Each of the 22 T cell receptor beta chains below was sequenced from the same sample in a study of early T cells in non-severe SARS-CoV-2 infection. TCRdb reprocessed the 5' RACE reads via MiXCR and lists one record per CDR3 protein. Seen here are about 64,000 distinct CDR3 sequences, 4.9% observed once, and the top ten hold just under 5%. The sequenced sample consisted of whole blood. The receptors stem from an adult who was a healthcare worker with PCR-confirmed SARS-CoV-2 infection or an uninfected control (not recorded which).

CDR3: CASSITSGENTGELFF. The DNA of the CDR3 is TGTGCCAGCTCAATCACTAGCGGAGAGAACACCGGGGAGCTGTTTTTT. The genes are TRBV18 and TRBJ2-2; the match to TRBD2 covers 8 bases. The ends lost 5 bases at V and 1 base at J; junction bases unmatched: 6. The CDR3 is made up of 16 amino acids. Germline values: CDR1 KGHSH, CDR2 LQKENI.

This clonotype appeared many times. The chain's CDR3 is CSAEQGIGTDTQYF. CDR3 DNA: TGCAGTGCAGAACAGGGGATTGGCACAGATACGCAGTATTTT. The chain joins TRBV20-1 to TRBJ2-3; 7 bases agree with TRBD1. In germline, CDR1 is DFQATT, CDR2 SNEGSKA (reference sequence). This CDR3 is built from 14 residues. V lost 6 bases to trimming and J lost 1 base; unmatched junction nucleotides: 7.

This clonotype was detected ten times or more. V usage is TRBV7-9 and J usage is TRBJ2-3; a possible D gene is TRBD2 (5 bases). Trimming stripped 6 bases from V and 8 bases from J, with 21 bases between. The germline V gene has CDR1 SEHNR and CDR2 FQNEAQ (reference sequence). This CDR3 has 15 amino acids. CDR3 DNA sequence: TGTGCCAGCAGGACACCTAGGGATGTCGGAGGTACGCAGTATTTT. It translates to CASRTPRDVGGTQYF.

Many counts were recorded for this clonotype. CDR3 sequence: CASSYSPTGSEETQYF. DNA of the CDR3: TGTGCCAGCAGTTACTCGCCCACCGGGTCGGAGGAGACCCAGTACTTC. The chain couples TRBV6-5 to TRBJ2-5; D ambiguous. The CDR3 extends over 16 amino acids. The germline V and J ends were trimmed by 0 bases and 5 bases, with 16 bases remaining between them. Germline loops: CDR1 MNHEY, CDR2 SVGAGI.

This chain links TRBV14 with TRBJ1-4; no firm D call. Trimming took off 5 bases at V and 8 bases at J, with 18 bases between the two ends. CDR1 and CDR2 from the germline V gene are SGHDN and FVKESK. CDR3 size: 15 residues. CDR3 residues: CASSKMSIVGEKLFF. The DNA for the CDR3 is TGTGCCAGCAGCAAAATGTCCATTGTCGGCGAAAAACTGTTTTTT.

This clonotype was detected only a few times. The J gene is TRBJ1-3, the V gene TRBV14, with 7 bases matching TRBD1. The CDR3 sequence is 16 residues long. V lost 8 bases and J lost 0; bases outside the gene matches: 10. Germline lookup yields CDR1 SGHDN and CDR2 FVKESK. CDR3 sequence: CASDRALTDSGNTIYF. CDR3 nucleotides: TGTGCCAGCGACAGGGCCTTAACAGACTCTGGAAACACCATATATTTT.

CDR3 DNA: TGCAGTGCTAGAGATAGCCATCCGGCCACGCAGTATTTT. Translation: CSARDSHPATQYF. V usage is TRBV20-1 and J usage is TRBJ2-3; D is ambiguous. This CDR3 comprises 13 residues. Trimming removed 0 bases from V and 9 bases from J, with 13 bases in between. CDR1 DFQATT and CDR2 SNEGSKA come from the germline V gene (reference sequence).

Many counts were recorded for this clonotype. V is TRBV6-1 and J is TRBJ2-7; D may be TRBD1 (5 bases). Germline CDR1 and CDR2: MNHNS and SASEGT. This CDR3 has 11 amino acids. The CDR3 DNA reads as TGTGTCCCCGCAGGGAACCACGAGCAGTACTTC. Translating gives CVPAGNHEQYF.

The table lists this clonotype with many counts. The rearrangement links TRBV7-6 to TRBJ2-1; possibly TRBD2 for D (5 bases). Per germline, CDR1 SGHVS and CDR2 FNYEAQ. The length of the CDR3 is 16 residues. Deletions cut 7 bases from V and 0 bases from J, with 16 bases between. CDR3 in amino acids: CASTNLAGRSYNEQFF. The CDR3 nucleotides are TGTGCCAGCACCAACCTCGCGGGCCGCTCCTACAATGAGCAGTTCTTC.

J is TRBJ2-3 and V is TRBV18, with D hard to call. Germline CDR1 is KGHSH and CDR2 is LQKENI. This CDR3 spans 14 amino acids. V lost 1 base to trimming and J lost 3 bases, with 8 bases between them. The chain's CDR3 is CASSPLVQTDTQYF. CDR3 bases: TGTGCCAGCTCACCACTCGTTCAGACAGATACGCAGTATTTT.

This clonotype was detected many times. V and J are TRBV29-1 and TRBJ2-7; 10 bases are shared with TRBD2. V trimming: 2 bases; J trimming: 2 bases; junction bases outside the gene matches: 6. This CDR3 region has 15 residues. The germline V gene has CDR1 SQVTM and CDR2 ANQGSEA. CDR3 in amino acids: CSVESSGSHPYEQYF. For the CDR3, the DNA is TGCAGCGTTGAATCTAGCGGGAGTCACCCCTACGAGCAGTACTTC.

The chain has TRBV5-4 and TRBJ2-3, with D uncertain. The CDR3 has 14 amino acids. Germline lookup yields CDR1 SGHNT and CDR2 YYREEE (reference sequence). Trimming took 9 bases from V and 2 from J, leaving 16 bases between them. CDR3: CATGPATNTDTQYF. The CDR3 nucleotides are TGTGCCACCGGACCCGCAACGAACACAGATACGCAGTATTTT. The full variable domain, with the rest looked up from reference TRBV5-4 and TRBJ2-3, is ETGVTQSPTHLIKTRGQQVTLRCSSQSGHNTVSWYQQALGQGPQFIFQYYREEENGRGNFPPRFSGLQFPNYSSELNVNALELDDSALYLCATGPATNTDTQYFGPGTRLTVL.

V and J are TRBV6-5 and TRBJ1-6, with a weak D call TRBD1 (6 bases). With 6 bases removed from V and 0 bases from J, the gap between germline ends came to 12 bases. Germline CDR1 is MNHEY and CDR2 is SVGAGI. The CDR3 has 16 amino acids. The DNA for the CDR3 is TGTGCCAGCAGGAGGCAGGGGAGCTCCTATAATTCACCCCTCCACTTT. Translation gives CASRRQGSSYNSPLHF.

This clonotype was seen a handful of times. This CDR3 is CASSLNTDANTGELFF. CDR3 bases: TGTGCCAGCAGCCTGAACACGGATGCGAACACCGGGGAGCTGTTTTTT. The chain links TRBV7-8 to TRBJ2-2, with D uncertain. The CDR3 length is 16 residues. The V and J ends lost 5 bases and 0 bases respectively, with 13 bases between them. From germline, CDR1 is SGHVS and CDR2 FQNEAQ.

This clonotype was counted many times. The chain is built from TRBV30 and TRBJ2-1, with no clear D. From germline, CDR1 is GTSNPN and CDR2 SVGIG (reference sequence). The CDR3 spans 14 residues. V was clipped by 1 base and J by 7 bases, with 14 bases between them. The CDR3 loop reads CAWSGGYDGNEQFF. For the CDR3, the DNA is TGTGCCTGGAGTGGGGGATACGATGGGAATGAGCAGTTCTTC.

This clonotype was detected many times. V gene TRBV18 combines with J gene TRBJ1-5; the match to TRBD1 covers 7 bases. The ends lost 3 bases at V and 2 bases at J; junction bases unmatched: 4. The CDR3 covers 15 residues. Germline V gives CDR1 KGHSH, CDR2 LQKENI. CDR3 loop: CASSPLGQGNQPQHF. The DNA for the CDR3 is TGTGCCAGCTCACCCCTCGGACAGGGCAATCAGCCCCAGCATTTT.

This clonotype was picked up many times. The rearrangement uses TRBV7-3 and TRBJ2-1, with D possibly being TRBD1 or TRBD2 (8 bases each). The V gene lost 6 bases and the J gene lost 4 bases, with 16 bases spanning the gap. CDR3 length: 15 amino acids. Germline values: CDR1 SGHTA, CDR2 FQGTGA. CDR3 coding DNA: TGTGCCAGCAGTAGCGGGACAGGCGCTTACAATGAGCAGTTCTTC. This encodes CASSSGTGAYNEQFF.

Ten or more counts support this clonotype. The V and J genes are TRBV27 and TRBJ1-5, with a possible D match to TRBD1 (5 bases). Germline loops: CDR1 MNHEY, CDR2 SMNVEV (reference sequence). The CDR3 has 15 amino acids. Trimming stripped 3 bases from V and 2 bases from J, with 11 bases between. The CDR3 DNA reads as TGTGCCAGCAGTTTGGGACTCGGGGGCAATCAGCCCCAGCATTTT. Its translation is CASSLGLGGNQPQHF.

This clonotype was detected many times. The gene calls are TRBV24-1 and TRBJ2-6; no definite D call. Germline V gives CDR1 KGHDR, CDR2 SFDVKD. CDR3 length: 15 amino acids. V was clipped by 1 base and J by 4 bases, with 7 bases between them. CDR3 protein: CATSDLRSGANVLTF. In DNA form, the CDR3 reads TGTGCCACCAGTGATTTAAGGTCCGGGGCCAACGTCCTGACTTTC.

The V gene is TRBV3-1, the J gene TRBJ2-7; maybe TRBD2 (6 bases). The CDR3 runs 15 residues. CDR1 and CDR2 from the germline V gene are LGHDT and YNNKEL (reference sequence). Trimming pared 1 base from V and 5 bases from J, leaving 15 bases between. For the CDR3, the DNA is TGTGCCAGCAGCCAAGGGTATGCGGGGACCAACGAGCAGTACTTC. Residues: CASSQGYAGTNEQYF.

This clonotype was observed at least ten times. The chain uses TRBV20-1 and TRBJ2-3; TRBD1 might be the D (6 bases). Germline CDR1 reads DFQATT; CDR2 reads SNEGSKA (reference sequence). The V end was cut by 6 bases, the J end by 2 bases, with 12 bases between. The CDR3 loop spans 13 amino acids. CDR3 nucleotide sequence: TGCAGTGCCGAGGGGGAGTCCACAGATACGCAGTATTTT. Its translation: CSAEGESTDTQYF.

In this sample, this clonotype turned up many times. This sequence joins TRBV29-1 and TRBJ1-1, with unresolved D. V lost 5 bases, J lost 0 bases, and 10 bases lay in between. Per germline, CDR1 SQVTM and CDR2 ANQGSEA. This CDR3 is built from 13 residues. In DNA, the CDR3 is TGCAGCGTTCAGACTGAGATGAACACTGAAGCTTTCTTT. Amino acid sequence: CSVQTEMNTEAFF.